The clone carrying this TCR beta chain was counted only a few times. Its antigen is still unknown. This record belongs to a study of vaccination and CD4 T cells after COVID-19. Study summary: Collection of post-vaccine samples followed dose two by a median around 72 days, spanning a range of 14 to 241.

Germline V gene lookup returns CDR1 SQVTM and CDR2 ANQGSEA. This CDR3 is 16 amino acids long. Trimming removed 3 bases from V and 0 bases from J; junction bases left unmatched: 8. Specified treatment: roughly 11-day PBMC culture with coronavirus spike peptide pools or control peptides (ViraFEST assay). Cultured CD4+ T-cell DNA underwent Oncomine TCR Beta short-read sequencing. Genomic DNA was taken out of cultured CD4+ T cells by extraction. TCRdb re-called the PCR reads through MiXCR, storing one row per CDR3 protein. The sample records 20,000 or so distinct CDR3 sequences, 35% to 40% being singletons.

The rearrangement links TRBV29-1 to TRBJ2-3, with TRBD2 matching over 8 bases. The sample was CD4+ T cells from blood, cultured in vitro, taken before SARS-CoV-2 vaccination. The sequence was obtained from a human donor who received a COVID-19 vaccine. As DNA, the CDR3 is TGCAGCGTTGATAGTCCGCGGGGGGCTAGCACAGATACGCAGTATTTT. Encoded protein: CSVDSPRGASTDTQYF.